These 15 T cell receptor beta chains were all obtained from the same sample, sequenced in a study of T and B cells in COVID-19 patients. TRB rearrangements were amplified by multiplex PCR with BIOMED2 TRB-A/B primers. TCRdb recomputed calls from the multiplex PCR reads with MiXCR, one row per CDR3 protein. The repertoire holds under 5,500 distinct CDR3 sequences, with about 25% as singletons. Each TRB amplification used about 250-550 ng of genomic DNA from blood. The specimen was blood. The source of these receptors is a human donor with active COVID-19.

This clonotype was picked up many times. This rearrangement joins TRBV5-4 to TRBJ2-5; 7 bases match TRBD1. V shed 1 base and J 2 bases; nucleotides not matched to a gene: 11. Germline CDR1 SGHNT, CDR2 YYREEE (reference sequence). This CDR3 region has 17 residues. The CDR3 coding sequence is TGTGCCAGCAGCTTGCCGTTTCGACAGGGCTATCAAGAGACCCAGTACTTC. Translating it yields CASSLPFRQGYQETQYF.

Sample share makes this clonotype large. The chain combines TRBV29-1 with TRBJ2-7; a weak D match, TRBD1 (6 bases). Trimming removed 6 bases from V and 3 bases from J, with 12 bases in between. CDR3 length: 12 amino acids. Per the germline V gene, CDR1 is SQVTM and CDR2 is ANQGSEA. The CDR3 is CSVIHRDYEQYF. The CDR3 DNA reads TGCAGCGTGATACACAGGGACTACGAGCAGTACTTC.

The chain links TRBV4-3 to TRBJ1-2; D not certain. CDR3 length: 15 residues. The germline V and J ends were trimmed by 3 bases and 2 bases, with 13 bases remaining between them. Per germline, CDR1 LGHNA and CDR2 YSLEER. In nucleotides, the CDR3 is TGCGCCAGCAGCCAGAACCAGGCTGCCAACTATGGCTACACCTTC. Translation: CASSQNQAANYGYTF.

Many counts were recorded for this clonotype. The V and J genes are TRBV7-9 and TRBJ2-3, with 14 bases lining up with TRBD2. Trimming at V came to 5 bases and at J to 4 bases, leaving 11 bases not matched to a gene. Per the germline V gene, CDR1 is SEHNR and CDR2 is FQNEAQ (reference sequence). The CDR3 consists of 18 residues. CDR3 nucleotide sequence: TGTGCCAGCAGCCCGCTTCGACTAGCGGGAGGGAAGGCAGATACGCAGTATTTT. Protein sequence: CASSPLRLAGGKADTQYF.

This clonotype has just a few counts. V usage is TRBV27 and J usage is TRBJ1-1; 8 bases line up with TRBD1. The CDR3 covers 16 residues. V dropped 4 bases and J dropped 2; count of bases not matched to a gene: 9. CDR1 is MNHEY, CDR2 SMNVEV, per germline (reference sequence). The CDR3 DNA is TGTGCCAGCAGTTCCCGGACAGGGAATCGTAACACTGAAGCTTTCTTT. Amino acid sequence: CASSSRTGNRNTEAFF.

Sample share makes this clonotype medium-sized. The chain links TRBV6-2 or TRBV6-3 to TRBJ2-7; tentatively, D is TRBD2 (5 bases). This CDR3 is 16 amino acids long. Germline V CDR1 and CDR2: MNHEY, SVGEGT. The V end was cut by 0 bases, the J end by 0 bases, with 12 bases between. The CDR3 sequence is CASSYSKPGFSYEQYF. The CDR3 nucleotides read TGTGCCAGCAGTTACTCGAAACCGGGATTCTCCTACGAGCAGTACTTC.

Only a few counts were recorded for this clonotype. This chain uses TRBV27 with TRBJ1-5, with a tentative D call TRBD1 (5 bases). The V end lost 4 bases, the J end lost 0 bases, and 10 bases lay between the germline ends. The V gene's germline CDR1 is MNHEY and CDR2 SMNVEV (reference sequence). This CDR3 is 15 amino acids long. Here the CDR3 DNA reads TGTGCCAGCAGTTCGGGGGGGGTTAGCAATCAGCCCCAGCATTTT. Protein: CASSSGGVSNQPQHF.

This clonotype counts as medium-sized (0.01 to 0.1%). The chain is built from TRBV19 and TRBJ2-7; D is unresolved. There are 14 residues in the CDR3. Trimming shortened V by 9 bases and J by 2 bases, and 17 bases separated the two germline ends. CDR1 is LNHDA and CDR2 is SQIVND in the germline V gene (reference sequence). CDR3 sequence reads: CARVSGCRAYEQYF. The CDR3 region has the DNA TGTGCCAGAGTGTCCGGTTGCCGGGCCTACGAGCAGTACTTC.

This clonotype was seen many times. The chain has TRBV4-2 and TRBJ2-2; 14 bases are a match to TRBD2. Germline loops: CDR1 LGHNA, CDR2 YNFKEQ. This CDR3 comprises 16 residues. The J segment lost 6 bases and the V segment lost 3 bases, leaving 3 bases of the junction unmatched. Here the CDR3 DNA reads TGTGCCAGCAGCCAGGGACTAGCGGGAGAATCCGGGGAGCTGTTTTTT. Translation: CASSQGLAGESGELFF.

This clonotype occurred many times. The chain links TRBV7-9 to TRBJ2-2, with TRBD2 matching 16 bases. There are 18 residues in the CDR3. Germline CDR1 SEHNR, CDR2 FQNEAQ (reference sequence). Unmatched junction bases numbered 10, after V lost 5 bases and J lost 7 bases. Written as DNA, the CDR3 is TGTGCCAGCAGCGCACCCGGGACTAGCGGGAGGGCCTTCGGGGAGCTGTTTTTT. Protein product: CASSAPGTSGRAFGELFF.

This chain uses TRBV27 with TRBJ1-1, with D possibly TRBD1 on 6 matching bases. With 8 bases removed from V and 1 base from J, the gap between germline ends came to 14 bases. The CDR3 covers 14 residues. CDR1 and CDR2 (germline): MNHEY, SMNVEV (reference sequence). Here the CDR3 DNA reads TGTGCCAGCGACTTTCACAGGGCGAACACTGAAGCTTTCTTT. Its protein is CASDFHRANTEAFF.

This clonotype is judged medium-sized. This chain joins TRBV12-3 or TRBV12-4 and TRBJ2-2; 7 nucleotides align to TRBD1. The CDR3 length is 15 residues. The V segment lost 3 bases and the J segment 0 bases; nucleotides outside the gene matches: 1. CDR3 region: CASSLTGSNTGELFF. The CDR3 bases are TGTGCCAGCAGTTTGACAGGGTCGAACACCGGGGAGCTGTTTTTT.

This clonotype was observed a few times. This chain connects TRBV7-6 to TRBJ2-7, with 7 bases matching TRBD1. This CDR3 contains 14 residues. With V trimmed by 3 bases and J by 4 bases, 6 bases remained unmatched. Germline V gives CDR1 SGHVS, CDR2 FNYEAQ. The CDR3: CASSLRGLGYEQYF. CDR3 coding DNA: TGTGCCAGCAGCTTGAGGGGGCTCGGGTACGAGCAGTACTTC.

This clonotype was picked up many times. The chain uses TRBV12-3 or TRBV12-4 and TRBJ2-7, with D possibly being TRBD2 (6 bases). The V gene lost 6 bases and the J gene lost 2 bases, with 14 bases spanning the gap. This CDR3 is built from 14 residues. CDR3 DNA: TGTGCCAGCAGCCCCTGGGAGGATACCTACGAGCAGTACTTC. Encoded protein: CASSPWEDTYEQYF.

By sample fraction, this clonotype is large. The rearrangement joins TRBV29-1 to TRBJ2-6, with D possibly being TRBD1 (5 bases). The CDR3 totals 13 residues. Germline V lookup: CDR1 SQVTM, CDR2 ANQGSEA. Trimming removed 8 bases at V and 1 base at J, with 9 bases between. For the CDR3, the DNA is TGCAGCATCCGGACATCTGGGGCCAACGTCCTGACTTTC. Protein product: CSIRTSGANVLTF.